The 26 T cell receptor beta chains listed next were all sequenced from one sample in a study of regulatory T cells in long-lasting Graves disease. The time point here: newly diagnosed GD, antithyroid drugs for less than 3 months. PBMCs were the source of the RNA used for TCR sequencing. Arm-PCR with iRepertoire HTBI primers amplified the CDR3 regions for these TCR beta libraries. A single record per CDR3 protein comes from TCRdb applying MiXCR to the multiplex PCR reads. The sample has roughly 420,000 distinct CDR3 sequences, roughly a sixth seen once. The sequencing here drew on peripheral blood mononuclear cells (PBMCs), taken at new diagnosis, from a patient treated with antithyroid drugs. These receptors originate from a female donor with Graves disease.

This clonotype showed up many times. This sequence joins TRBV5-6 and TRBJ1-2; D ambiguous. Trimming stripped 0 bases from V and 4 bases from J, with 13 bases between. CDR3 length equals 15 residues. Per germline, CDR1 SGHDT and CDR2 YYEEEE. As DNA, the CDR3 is TGTGCCAGCAGCTTGGCTGCGCACAGCGCCTATGGCTACACCTTC. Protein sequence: CASSLAAHSAYGYTF.

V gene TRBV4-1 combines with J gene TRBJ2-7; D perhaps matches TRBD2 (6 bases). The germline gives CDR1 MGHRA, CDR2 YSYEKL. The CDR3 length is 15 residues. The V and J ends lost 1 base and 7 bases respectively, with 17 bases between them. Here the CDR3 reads CASSQVGTYAGEQYF. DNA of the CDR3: TGCGCCAGCAGCCAAGTTGGCACGTATGCGGGGGAGCAGTACTTC.

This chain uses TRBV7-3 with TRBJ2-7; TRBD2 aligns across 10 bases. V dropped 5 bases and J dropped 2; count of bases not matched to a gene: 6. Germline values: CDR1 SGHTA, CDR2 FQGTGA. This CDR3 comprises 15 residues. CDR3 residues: CASSPLSGRAYEQYF. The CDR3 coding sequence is TGTGCCAGCAGCCCACTCAGCGGGAGGGCCTACGAGCAGTACTTC.

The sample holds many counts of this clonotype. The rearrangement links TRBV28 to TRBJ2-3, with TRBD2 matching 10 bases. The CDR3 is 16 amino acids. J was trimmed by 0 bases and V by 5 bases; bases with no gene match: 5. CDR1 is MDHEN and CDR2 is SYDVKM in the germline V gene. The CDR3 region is CASSLGLAASTDTQYF. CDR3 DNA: TGTGCCAGCAGTCTCGGACTAGCGGCTAGCACAGATACGCAGTATTTT.

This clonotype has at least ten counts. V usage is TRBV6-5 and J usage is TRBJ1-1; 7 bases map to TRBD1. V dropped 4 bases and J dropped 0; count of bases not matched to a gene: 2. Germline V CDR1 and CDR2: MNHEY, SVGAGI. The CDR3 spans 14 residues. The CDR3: CASSSTGLNTEAFF. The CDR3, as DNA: TGTGCCAGCAGTTCGACAGGGCTGAACACTGAAGCTTTCTTT.

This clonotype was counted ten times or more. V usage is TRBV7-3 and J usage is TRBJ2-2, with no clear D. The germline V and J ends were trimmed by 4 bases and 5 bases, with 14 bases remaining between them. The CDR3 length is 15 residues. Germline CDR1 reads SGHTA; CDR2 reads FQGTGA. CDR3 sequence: CASSYARQGTGELFF. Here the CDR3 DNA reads TGTGCCAGCAGCTACGCGAGGCAAGGAACCGGGGAGCTGTTTTTT.

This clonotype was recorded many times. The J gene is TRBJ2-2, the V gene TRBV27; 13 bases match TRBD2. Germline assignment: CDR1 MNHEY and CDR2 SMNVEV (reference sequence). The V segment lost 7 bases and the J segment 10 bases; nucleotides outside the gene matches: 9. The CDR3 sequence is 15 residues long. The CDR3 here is CASTPGLAGLEELFF. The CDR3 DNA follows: TGTGCCAGCACCCCGGGACTAGCGGGATTGGAGGAGCTGTTTTTT.

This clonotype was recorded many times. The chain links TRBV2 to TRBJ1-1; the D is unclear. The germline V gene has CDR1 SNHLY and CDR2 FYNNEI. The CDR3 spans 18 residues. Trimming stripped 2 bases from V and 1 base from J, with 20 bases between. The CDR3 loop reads CASSESGGYLRGNTEAFF. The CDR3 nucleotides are TGTGCCAGCAGTGAAAGCGGTGGGTACTTACGCGGGAACACTGAAGCTTTCTTT.

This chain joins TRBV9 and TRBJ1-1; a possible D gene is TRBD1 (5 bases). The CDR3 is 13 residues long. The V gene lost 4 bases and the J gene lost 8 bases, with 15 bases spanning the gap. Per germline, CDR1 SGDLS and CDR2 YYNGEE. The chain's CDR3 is CASSPTIGAEAFF. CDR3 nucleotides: TGTGCCAGCAGCCCGACCATCGGGGCAGAAGCTTTCTTT. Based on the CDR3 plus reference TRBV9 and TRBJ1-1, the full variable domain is DSGVTQTPKHLITATGQRVTLRCSPRSGDLSVYWYQQSLDQGLQFLIQYYNGEERAKGNILERFSAQQFPDLHSELNLSSLELGDSALYFCASSPTIGAEAFFGQGTRLTVV.

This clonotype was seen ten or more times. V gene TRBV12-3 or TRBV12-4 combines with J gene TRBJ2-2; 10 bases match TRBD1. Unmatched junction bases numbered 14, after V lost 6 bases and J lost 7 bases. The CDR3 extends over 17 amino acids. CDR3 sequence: CASSLTGTGDRGGELFF. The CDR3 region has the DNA TGTGCCAGCAGCTTGACGGGGACAGGGGATCGAGGCGGGGAGCTGTTTTTT.

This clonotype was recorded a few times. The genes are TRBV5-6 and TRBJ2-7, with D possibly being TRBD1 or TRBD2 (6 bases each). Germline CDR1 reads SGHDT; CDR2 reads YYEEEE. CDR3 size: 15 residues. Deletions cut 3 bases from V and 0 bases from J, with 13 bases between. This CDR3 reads CASSWTGALSYEQYF. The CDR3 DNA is TGTGCCAGCAGCTGGACGGGGGCGCTCTCCTACGAGCAGTACTTC.

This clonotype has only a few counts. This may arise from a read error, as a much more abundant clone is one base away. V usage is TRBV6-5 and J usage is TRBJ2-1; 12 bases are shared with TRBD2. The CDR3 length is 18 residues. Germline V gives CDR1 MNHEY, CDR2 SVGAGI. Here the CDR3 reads CASSYSILAGGPGNGQFF. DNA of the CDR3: TGTGCCAGCAGTTACTCGATTCTAGCGGGGGGGCCGGGCAATGGGCAGTTCTTC.

The CDR3 DNA reads TGTGCCAGCAGCGTATCCCTGGAACCTGGAAACACCATATATTTT. Protein: CASSVSLEPGNTIYF. J is TRBJ1-3 and V is TRBV9; the D is unclear. Germline V gene data show CDR1 as SGDLS and CDR2 as YYNGEE. The CDR3 runs to 15 residues. V shed 1 base and J shed 2 bases, with 10 bases lying between them.

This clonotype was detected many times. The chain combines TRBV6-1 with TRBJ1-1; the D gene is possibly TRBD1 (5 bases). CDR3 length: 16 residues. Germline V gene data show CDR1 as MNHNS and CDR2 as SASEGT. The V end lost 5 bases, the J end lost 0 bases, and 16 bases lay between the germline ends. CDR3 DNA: TGTGCCAGCAGTAAGGGGACCCAGGAATTGAACACTGAAGCTTTCTTT. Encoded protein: CASSKGTQELNTEAFF.

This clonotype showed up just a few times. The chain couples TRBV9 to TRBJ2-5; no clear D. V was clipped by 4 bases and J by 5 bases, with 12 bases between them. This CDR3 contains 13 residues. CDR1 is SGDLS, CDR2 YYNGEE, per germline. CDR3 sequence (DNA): TGTGCCAGCAGCTCAGCAACCGGGGAGACCCAGTACTTC. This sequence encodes CASSSATGETQYF.

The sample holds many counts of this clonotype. The CDR3 DNA reads as TGTGCCAGCAGACCCGGGACAGGGAACACCGGGGAGCTGTTTTTT. Its protein is CASRPGTGNTGELFF. The chain is built from TRBV28 and TRBJ2-2; 8 bases are a match to TRBD1. Germline values: CDR1 MDHEN, CDR2 SYDVKM. V gave up 6 bases and J gave up 1 base; unmatched junction bases: 4. The length of the CDR3 is 15 residues. The variable domain in full, with the rest retrieved from reference TRBV28 and TRBJ2-2, is DVKVTQSSRYLVKRTGEKVFLECVQDMDHENMFWYRQDPGLGLRLIYFSYDVKMKEKGDIPEGYSVSREKKERFSLILESASTNQTSMYLCASRPGTGNTGELFFGEGSRLTVL.

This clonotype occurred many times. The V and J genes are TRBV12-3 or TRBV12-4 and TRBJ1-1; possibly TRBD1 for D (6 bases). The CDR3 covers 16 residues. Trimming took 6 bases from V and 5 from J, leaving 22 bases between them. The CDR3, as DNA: TGTGCCAGCAGCCTCGCTTTGGGGGAGGGGGAGACTGAAGCTTTCTTT. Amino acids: CASSLALGEGETEAFF.

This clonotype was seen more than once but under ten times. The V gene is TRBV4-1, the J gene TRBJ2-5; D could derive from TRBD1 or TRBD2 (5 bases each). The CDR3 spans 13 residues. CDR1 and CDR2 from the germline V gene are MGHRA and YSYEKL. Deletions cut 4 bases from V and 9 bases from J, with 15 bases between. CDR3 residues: CASSPPGLGAQYF. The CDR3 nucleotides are TGCGCCAGCAGCCCCCCGGGGCTCGGGGCCCAGTACTTC.

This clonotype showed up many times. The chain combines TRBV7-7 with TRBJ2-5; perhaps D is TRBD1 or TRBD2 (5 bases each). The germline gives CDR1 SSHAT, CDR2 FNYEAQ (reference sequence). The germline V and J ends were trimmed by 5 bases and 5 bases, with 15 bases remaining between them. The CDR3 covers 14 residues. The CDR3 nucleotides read TGTGCCAGCAGCCCTCTCTCGGGGCGGGAGACCCAGTACTTC. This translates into CASSPLSGRETQYF.

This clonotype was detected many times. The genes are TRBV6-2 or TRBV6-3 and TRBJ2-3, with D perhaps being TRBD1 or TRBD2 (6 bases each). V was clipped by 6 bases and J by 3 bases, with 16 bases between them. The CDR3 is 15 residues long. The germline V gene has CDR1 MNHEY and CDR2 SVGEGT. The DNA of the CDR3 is TGTGCCAGCAGGCAGGGGTTAGGGGGGACAGATACGCAGTATTTT. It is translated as CASRQGLGGTDTQYF.

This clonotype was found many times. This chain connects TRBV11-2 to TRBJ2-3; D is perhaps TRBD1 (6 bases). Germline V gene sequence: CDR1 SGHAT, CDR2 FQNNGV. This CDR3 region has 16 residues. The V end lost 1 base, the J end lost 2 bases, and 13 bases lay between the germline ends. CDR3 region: CASSLVGQPLTDTQYF. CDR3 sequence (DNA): TGTGCCAGCAGCTTAGTAGGACAGCCACTCACAGATACGCAGTATTTT.

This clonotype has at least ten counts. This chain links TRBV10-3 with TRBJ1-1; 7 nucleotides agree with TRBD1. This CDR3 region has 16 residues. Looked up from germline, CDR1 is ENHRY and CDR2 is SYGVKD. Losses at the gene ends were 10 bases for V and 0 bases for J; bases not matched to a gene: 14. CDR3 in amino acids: CATTGQVLGMNTEAFF. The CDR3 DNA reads TGTGCCACCACCGGACAGGTTCTCGGTATGAACACTGAAGCTTTCTTT.

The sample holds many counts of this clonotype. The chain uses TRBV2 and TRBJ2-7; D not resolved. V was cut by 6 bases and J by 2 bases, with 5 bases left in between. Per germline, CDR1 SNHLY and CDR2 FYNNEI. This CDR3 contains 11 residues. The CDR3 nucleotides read TGTGCCAGCAGCATCACCTACGAGCAGTACTTC. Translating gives CASSITYEQYF.

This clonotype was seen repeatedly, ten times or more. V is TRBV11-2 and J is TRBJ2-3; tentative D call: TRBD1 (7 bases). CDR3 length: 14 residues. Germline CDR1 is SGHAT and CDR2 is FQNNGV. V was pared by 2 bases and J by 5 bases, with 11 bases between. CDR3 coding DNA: TGTGCCAGCAGCTTATACAGGGGACTAGATACGCAGTATTTT. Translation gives CASSLYRGLDTQYF.

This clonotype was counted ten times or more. This CDR3 is CASSSRDSTYEQYF. The CDR3 nucleotides are TGTGCCAGCAGTTCAAGGGACTCTACCTACGAGCAGTACTTC. The chain employs TRBV12-3 or TRBV12-4 and TRBJ2-7, with D tentatively TRBD2 (6 bases). This CDR3 is built from 14 residues. Trimming pared 4 bases from V and 2 bases from J, leaving 12 bases between.

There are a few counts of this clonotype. In nucleotides, the CDR3 is TGCAGTGCATGGGGGACCTACGAGCAGTACTTC. Its protein is CSAWGTYEQYF. This rearrangement joins TRBV20-1 to TRBJ2-7; either TRBD1 or TRBD2 may fit D (5 bases each). The CDR3 loop spans 11 amino acids. Trimming took 6 bases from V and 2 from J, leaving 8 bases between them. Germline V gene sequence: CDR1 DFQATT, CDR2 SNEGSKA (reference sequence).